The 22 T cell receptor beta chains below were found in one sample sequenced in a study of vaccination and CD4 T cells after COVID-19. The antigens of these receptors remain unknown. Researchers used the Oncomine TCR Beta short-read assay to sequence DNA from cultured CD4+ T cells. TCRdb re-analysed the PCR reads in MiXCR, keeping a single row per CDR3 protein. The sample contains around 14,000 distinct CDR3 sequences, 51% of which appear only once. This sample's treatment: roughly 10-day PBMC culture with coronavirus spike peptide pools or control peptides (ViraFEST assay). Sequencing was done on a sample of CD4+ T cells from blood, cultured in vitro. Receptors were obtained from a human donor who had recovered from COVID-19.

The chain uses TRBV7-8 and TRBJ2-5, with TRBD2 matching 7 bases. Germline V gene data show CDR1 as SGHVS and CDR2 as FQNEAQ. This CDR3 contains 15 residues. V dropped 5 bases and J dropped 4; count of bases not matched to a gene: 10. The CDR3 loop reads CASSLRTSPIETQYF. In DNA, the CDR3 is TGTGCCAGCAGCCTAAGGACTAGTCCGATAGAGACCCAGTACTTC.

This chain connects TRBV7-2 to TRBJ2-1; no reliable D call. The CDR3 is made up of 11 amino acids. Per germline, CDR1 SGHTA and CDR2 FQGNSA. Trimming stripped 5 bases from V and 8 bases from J, with 7 bases between. The CDR3 spells CASSRLYEQFF. The CDR3 coding sequence is TGTGCCAGCAGCCGGCTATATGAGCAGTTCTTC.

This clonotype was seen more than once but under ten times. V usage is TRBV5-1 and J usage is TRBJ2-3; 14 bases are shared with TRBD2. The junction had 7 bases not matched to a gene; V was cut back by 5 bases and J by 2 bases. Germline-derived CDR1 and CDR2 are SGHRS and YFSETQ. The CDR3 has 17 residues. The CDR3 nucleotides are TGCGCCAGCAGGCAACAGGGACTAGCGGGGGACACAGATACGCAGTATTTT. Protein product: CASRQQGLAGDTDTQYF. Using reference TRBV5-1 and TRBJ2-3 for the parts outside the CDR3, the full variable domain is KAGVTQTPRYLIKTRGQQVTLSCSPISGHRSVSWYQQTPGQGLQFLFEYFSETQRNKGNFPGRFSGRQFSNSRSEMNVSTLELGDSALYLCASRQQGLAGDTDTQYFGPGTRLTVL.

This clonotype was counted between two and nine times. The chain recombines TRBV7-3 with TRBJ1-5; D perhaps matches TRBD1 (5 bases). Germline V gene sequence: CDR1 SGHTA, CDR2 FQGTGA. The CDR3 runs 13 residues. Trimming left V 3 bases short and J 4 bases short, with 7 bases between. The CDR3 protein is CASSFDRNQPQHF. CDR3 sequence (DNA): TGTGCCAGCAGCTTTGACAGAAATCAGCCCCAGCATTTT.

The V call is TRBV18, the J call TRBJ2-5, with D possibly TRBD2 on 5 matching bases. The CDR3 contains 12 residues. Looked up from germline, CDR1 is KGHSH and CDR2 is LQKENI. V was pared by 2 bases and J by 5 bases, with 6 bases between. The CDR3 DNA is TGTGCCAGCTCACCAGAGGGTGAGACCCAGTACTTC. It yields the protein CASSPEGETQYF.

The chain couples TRBV12-3 or TRBV12-4 to TRBJ1-5; D possibly corresponds to TRBD1 (5 bases). The CDR3 runs 13 residues. Trimming pared 3 bases from V and 7 bases from J, leaving 10 bases between. For the CDR3, the DNA is TGTGCCAGCAGTTTGGGGGGGGACCAGCCCCAGCATTTT. Protein sequence: CASSLGGDQPQHF.

DNA of the CDR3: TGTGCCAGCAGCGTAGCGGGAGGGGGCGAGCAGTACTTC. Translating gives CASSVAGGGEQYF. This chain joins TRBV9 and TRBJ2-7; 8 bases are shared with TRBD2. The V and J ends lost 0 bases and 6 bases, in that order; junction bases with no gene match: 2. From germline, CDR1 is SGDLS and CDR2 YYNGEE. There are 13 residues in the CDR3. The whole variable domain, remainder taken from reference TRBV9 and TRBJ2-7, is DSGVTQTPKHLITATGQRVTLRCSPRSGDLSVYWYQQSLDQGLQFLIQYYNGEERAKGNILERFSAQQFPDLHSELNLSSLELGDSALYFCASSVAGGGEQYFGPGTRLTVT.

The table lists this clonotype with a few counts. The CDR3 loop reads CSARDILRGPQHF. For the CDR3, the DNA is TGCAGTGCTAGAGATATTCTGCGAGGGCCCCAGCATTTT. The chain is built from TRBV20-1 and TRBJ1-5; no definite D call. Germline CDR1 and CDR2: DFQATT and SNEGSKA (reference sequence). Trimming pared 0 bases from V and 9 bases from J, leaving 12 bases between. There are 13 residues in the CDR3.

This sequence joins TRBV6-1 and TRBJ2-7; tentatively, D is TRBD1 (6 bases). The CDR3 runs to 13 residues. The V end lost 6 bases, the J end lost 2 bases, and 11 bases lay between the germline ends. Germline V gene data show CDR1 as MNHNS and CDR2 as SASEGT. The CDR3 DNA follows: TGTGCCAGCAGACGACAGGCCCCCTACGAGCAGTACTTC. Protein sequence: CASRRQAPYEQYF.

The rearrangement uses TRBV7-2 and TRBJ1-6; D unresolved. Germline V gives CDR1 SGHTA, CDR2 FQGNSA. The CDR3 has 16 residues. The ends were cut back, 5 bases at V and 5 bases at J, with 16 bases in the middle. Here the CDR3 reads CASSIRASGNNSPLHF. The CDR3 DNA sequence: TGTGCCAGCAGCATCCGGGCCTCGGGAAATAATTCACCCCTCCACTTT.

The CDR3 DNA reads as TGTGCCAGCAGCAATTCTGCATTGGAGACCCAGTACTTC. Its protein product is CASSNSALETQYF. The chain carries TRBV11-3 and TRBJ2-1, with no clear D. TRBJ2-5 explains the end of the DNA better; the J call may be wrong. Germline CDR1 is SGHNT and CDR2 is YENEEA. The length of the CDR3 is 13 residues.

The gene calls are TRBV5-6 and TRBJ2-7; 10 bases fit TRBD1. Germline CDR1 is SGHDT and CDR2 is YYEEEE. The CDR3 is 14 amino acids. V lost 4 bases, J lost 3 bases, and 4 bases stayed unmatched. The CDR3 reads CASSKGQGLYEQYF. The CDR3 DNA sequence: TGTGCCAGCAGCAAGGGACAGGGGCTCTACGAGCAGTACTTC.

This rearrangement joins TRBV28 to TRBJ2-1; 11 nucleotides agree with TRBD2. The CDR3 extends over 15 amino acids. V shed 3 bases, J shed 6 bases, and the junction held 4 bases outside the gene matches. CDR1 is MDHEN and CDR2 is SYDVKM in the germline V gene. The CDR3 coding sequence is TGTGCCAGCAGTTTGACTAGCGGGATGGGCAATGAGCAGTTCTTC. It encodes CASSLTSGMGNEQFF.

The V call is TRBV12-3 or TRBV12-4, the J call TRBJ2-7; either TRBD1 or TRBD2 may fit D (6 bases each). Trimming pared 3 bases from V and 0 bases from J, leaving 15 bases between. This CDR3 has 16 amino acids. CDR3 residues: CASSFIGGRLSYEQYF. The CDR3 DNA sequence: TGTGCCAGCAGTTTTATAGGGGGGCGGCTCTCCTACGAGCAGTACTTC.

The rearrangement uses TRBV19 and TRBJ1-1; D remains unclear. V lost 7 bases and J 6 bases, leaving 6 bases between the germline ends. CDR3 size: 10 residues. Germline-derived CDR1 and CDR2 are LNHDA and SQIVND (reference sequence). DNA for the CDR3: TGTGCCAGTAAGGATCCTGAAGCTTTCTTT. This codes for CASKDPEAFF.

V is TRBV7-3 and J is TRBJ2-3, with TRBD2 matching over 9 bases. The germline CDR1 and CDR2 sequences are SGHTA and FQGTGA. This CDR3 is built from 16 residues. With V trimmed by 5 bases and J by 4 bases, 10 bases remained unmatched. The CDR3 is CASSPIAGERADTQYF. CDR3 coding DNA: TGTGCCAGCAGCCCCATAGCGGGGGAAAGGGCAGATACGCAGTATTTT.

This clonotype has only a few counts. Written as DNA, the CDR3 is TGTGCCAGCAGCTTAGCGATGGCCGGGGGCGGCGAGACCCAGTACTTC. Encoded protein: CASSLAMAGGGETQYF. This chain connects TRBV7-8 to TRBJ2-5; D may match TRBD1 or TRBD2 (6 bases each). V lost 0 bases and J 5 bases, leaving 16 bases between the germline ends. In germline, CDR1 is SGHVS, CDR2 FQNEAQ. This CDR3 has 16 amino acids. Variable domain in full (rest from reference TRBV7-8 and TRBJ2-5): GAGVSQSPRYKVAKRGQDVALRCDPISGHVSLFWYQQALGQGPEFLTYFQNEAQLDKSGLPSDRFFAERPEGSVSTLKIQRTQQEDSAVYLCASSLAMAGGGETQYFGPGTRLLVL.

This rearrangement joins TRBV7-3 to TRBJ2-2; 7 nucleotides agree with TRBD1. Per the germline V gene, CDR1 is SGHTA and CDR2 is FQGTGA. This CDR3 has 17 residues. V was pared by 5 bases and J by 4 bases, with 13 bases of the junction left unmatched. The CDR3 region has the DNA TGTGCCAGCAGCACTACAGGGGCCCTAGGAGGCACCGGGGAGCTGTTTTTT. Its translation is CASSTTGALGGTGELFF. Drawing the rest from reference TRBV7-3 and TRBJ2-2, the complete variable domain is GAGVSQTPSNKVTEKGKYVELRCDPISGHTALYWYRQSLGQGPEFLIYFQGTGAADDSGLPNDRFFAVRPEGSVSTLKIQRTERGDSAVYLCASSTTGALGGTGELFFGEGSRLTVL.

This clonotype was counted a few times. The V call is TRBV11-2, the J call TRBJ2-7, with a tentative D call TRBD1 (6 bases). Looked up from germline, CDR1 is SGHAT and CDR2 is FQNNGV. CDR3 length equals 14 residues. V dropped 5 bases and J dropped 1 base, with 12 bases sitting between them. This CDR3 reads CASSRTEKSYEQYF. The CDR3, as DNA: TGTGCCAGCAGCCGGACAGAGAAGTCCTACGAGCAGTACTTC.

This clonotype was found a few times. The gene calls are TRBV7-9 and TRBJ2-3, with D maybe TRBD2 (5 bases). Trimming took off 4 bases at V and 2 bases at J, with 10 bases between the two ends. The CDR3 has 14 amino acids. Germline CDR1 reads SEHNR; CDR2 reads FQNEAQ (reference sequence). The CDR3, as DNA: TGTGCCAGCAGCTCAGACGGGAACACAGATACGCAGTATTTT. It yields the protein CASSSDGNTDTQYF.

The chain carries TRBV7-8 and TRBJ2-7; 10 positions agree with TRBD2. Germline-derived CDR1 and CDR2 are SGHVS and FQNEAQ. After removal of 4 bases from V and 2 bases from J, the junction contained 5 bases not matched to a gene. This CDR3 is built from 15 residues. CDR3 loop: CASSSGTSATYEQYF. The CDR3 nucleotides read TGTGCCAGCAGCTCAGGGACTAGCGCGACCTACGAGCAGTACTTC.

The chain carries TRBV7-2 and TRBJ2-3; D tentatively fits TRBD1 or TRBD2 (5 bases each). Germline V gene data show CDR1 as SGHTA and CDR2 as FQGNSA. V lost 0 bases and J lost 1, with 8 bases in between. CDR3 length: 15 residues. CDR3 amino acids: CASSLAQGRTDTQYF. In nucleotides, the CDR3 is TGTGCCAGCAGCTTAGCGCAGGGACGCACAGATACGCAGTATTTT.